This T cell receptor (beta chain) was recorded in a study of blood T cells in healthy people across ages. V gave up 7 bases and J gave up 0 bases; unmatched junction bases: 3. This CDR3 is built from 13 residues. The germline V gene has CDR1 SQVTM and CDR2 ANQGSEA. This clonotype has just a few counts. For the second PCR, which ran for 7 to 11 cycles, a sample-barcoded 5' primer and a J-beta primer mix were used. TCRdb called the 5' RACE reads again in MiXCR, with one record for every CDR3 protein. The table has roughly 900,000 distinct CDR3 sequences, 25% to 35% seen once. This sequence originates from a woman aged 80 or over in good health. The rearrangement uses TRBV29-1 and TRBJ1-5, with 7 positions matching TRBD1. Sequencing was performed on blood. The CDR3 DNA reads TGCAGCGCAGGGACAGCTAGCAATCAGCCCCAGCATTTT. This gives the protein CSAGTASNQPQHF.